The T cell receptor beta chain under discussion was sequenced for a study of T-cell memory formation after mild COVID-19. Study summary: Largely donor-specific sequence clusters came from a couple of donors. General observations from the study: Cross-reactive memory apparently joined, as some responding clones appeared in pre-infection memory. Later expanders leaned CD4+, whereas day 15 to 85 contracting clones were balanced CD4/CD8. Most CD4+ clones that shrank were in CM and EM, while CD8+ ones turned up in EMRA.

TCRdb processed the 5' RACE reads anew with MiXCR; each CDR3 protein has one entry. This table holds roughly 350,000 distinct CDR3 sequences, roughly 13% found once. Worth noting for this clonotype: The antigen is not known.

V was cut by 6 bases and J by 2 bases, with 11 bases left in between. CDR3 size: 14 residues. This chain links TRBV12-3 or TRBV12-4 with TRBJ2-1, with D possibly being TRBD1 (5 bases). This clonotype was sampled from a man between 18 and 35 years old who had mild COVID-19 (a few samples of this study predate the infection). Cell type and time point are not known. Specimen: PBMCs or a T cell subset sorted from them (not recorded which). The CDR3 protein is CASSRQGTYNEQFF. The CDR3 DNA sequence: TGTGCCAGCAGCCGCCAGGGAACCTACAATGAGCAGTTCTTC.